Each of the 19 T cell receptor beta chains below was sequenced from the same sample in a study of T cell changes during pregnancy in multiple sclerosis. Sequencing used immunoSEQ multiplex PCR; TCRdb keeps in-frame clones, though not all of them. Of 90,000 to 100,000 clones in the sample, roughly 90% were seen once. The source material was peripheral blood, sampled in the first trimester of pregnancy. Receptor source: a female donor with multiple sclerosis, enrolled in a pregnancy study.

The chain recombines TRBV18 with TRBJ2-3, with TRBD2 matching over 7 bases. CDR1 is KGHSH and CDR2 is LQKENI in the germline V gene. V shed 1 base, J shed 4 bases, and the junction held 5 bases outside the gene matches. There are 15 residues in the CDR3. CDR3: CASSPQAGRADTQYF. For the CDR3, the DNA is TGTGCCAGCTCACCACAAGCGGGACGGGCAGATACGCAGTATTTT.

V is TRBV7-8 and J is TRBJ2-7; the D gene is possibly TRBD1 (6 bases). In germline, CDR1 is SGHVS, CDR2 FQNEAQ. CDR3 length: 13 residues. With 5 bases removed from V and 5 bases from J, the gap between germline ends came to 13 bases. CDR3 nucleotides: TGTGCCAGCAGCCTCGACAGGCCGGACGAGCAGTACTTC. Protein product: CASSLDRPDEQYF.

This chain connects TRBV5-8 to TRBJ1-2; D is uncertain. From germline, CDR1 is SGHTS and CDR2 YDEGEE. The CDR3 covers 14 residues. Trimming pared 0 bases from V and 2 bases from J, leaving 8 bases between. The CDR3 protein is CASSLEAGNYGYTF. The DNA of the CDR3 is TGTGCCAGCAGCTTGGAAGCAGGAAACTATGGCTACACCTTC.

The chain combines TRBV4-1 with TRBJ2-1; 7 bases align to TRBD1. Germline CDR1 and CDR2: MGHRA and YSYEKL. With V trimmed by 3 bases and J by 8 bases, 10 bases remained unmatched. The CDR3 sequence is 15 residues long. The CDR3 is CASSHRDRLMDEQFF. CDR3 sequence (DNA): TGCGCCAGCAGCCACCGGGACAGACTTATGGATGAGCAGTTCTTC.

Only one count was recorded for this clone. The chain is built from TRBV7-9 and TRBJ1-4, with D tentatively TRBD1 (6 bases). V was cut by 0 bases and J by 8 bases, with 22 bases left in between. The CDR3 is 18 amino acids. The germline gives CDR1 SEHNR, CDR2 FQNEAQ (reference sequence). The CDR3 loop reads CASSLAGRGPTGSEKLFF. In nucleotides, the CDR3 is TGTGCCAGCAGCTTAGCTGGCAGGGGCCCGACCGGCTCGGAAAAACTGTTTTTT.

The chain joins TRBV19 to TRBJ2-1, with unresolved D. CDR3 length: 15 residues. Between the trimmed V and J ends, which lost 3 bases and 0 bases, there was a span of 9 bases. Germline V gives CDR1 LNHDA, CDR2 SQIVND (reference sequence). CDR3 bases: TGTGCCAGTAGTATTCTCCATAGCTCCTACAATGAGCAGTTCTTC. Translated: CASSILHSSYNEQFF.

This chain uses TRBV18 with TRBJ2-2, with 15 nucleotides matching TRBD2. CDR3 size: 17 residues. V shed 8 bases, J shed 4 bases, and the junction held 8 bases outside the gene matches. Looked up from germline, CDR1 is KGHSH and CDR2 is LQKENI. The CDR3 reads CASRTSGRALSTGELFF. In nucleotides, the CDR3 is TGTGCCAGCCGGACTAGCGGGAGGGCCTTGAGCACCGGGGAGCTGTTTTTT.

The chain uses TRBV10-1 and TRBJ1-1; D not certain. Looked up from germline, CDR1 is WNHNN and CDR2 is SYGVQD (reference sequence). Trimming removed 0 bases from V and 6 bases from J, with 14 bases in between. The CDR3 has 15 residues. The CDR3 protein is CASSESGGLKAEAFF. CDR3 DNA: TGCGCCAGCAGTGAGTCTGGAGGCTTGAAAGCTGAAGCTTTCTTT.

CDR3 coding DNA: TGTGCCAGCAGTTCGACAGGGAGAGAAGCTTTCTTT. Protein product: CASSSTGREAFF. J is TRBJ1-1 and V is TRBV28, with 7 bases matching TRBD1. The ends lost 4 bases at V and 8 bases at J; junction bases unmatched: 4. The germline V gene has CDR1 MDHEN and CDR2 SYDVKM. This CDR3 has 12 amino acids.

V usage is TRBV2 and J usage is TRBJ1-5; weak D call: TRBD1 (5 bases). This CDR3 is built from 14 residues. Germline CDR1 reads SNHLY; CDR2 reads FYNNEI. V shed 7 bases and J shed 2 bases, with 12 bases lying between them. CDR3 sequence (DNA): TGTGCCAGCATCTCGGGGGAAGGCAATCAGCCCCAGCATTTT. It codes for CASISGEGNQPQHF. Filled out from reference TRBV2 and TRBJ1-5, the complete variable domain reads EPEVTQTPSHQVTQMGQEVILRCVPISNHLYFYWYRQILGQKVEFLVSFYNNEISEKSEIFDDQFSVERPDGSNFTLKIRSTKLEDSAMYFCASISGEGNQPQHFGDGTRLSIL.

The V gene is TRBV19, the J gene TRBJ1-2; tentatively, D is TRBD1 (5 bases). The CDR3 sequence is 14 residues long. Trimming removed 4 bases at V and 2 bases at J, with 11 bases between. CDR1 LNHDA and CDR2 SQIVND come from the germline V gene (reference sequence). CDR3 amino acids: CASSKDTWNYGYTF. The CDR3 bases are TGTGCCAGTAGTAAGGACACGTGGAACTATGGCTACACCTTC.

This chain joins TRBV27 and TRBJ2-7; D perhaps matches TRBD2 (6 bases). V was cut by 3 bases and J by 2 bases, with 14 bases left in between. The CDR3 covers 15 residues. Germline CDR1 MNHEY, CDR2 SMNVEV (reference sequence). CDR3 sequence (DNA): TGTGCCAGCAGTTTTGTCGCCGGAGGGCCCTACGAGCAGTACTTC. Amino acid sequence: CASSFVAGGPYEQYF.

This clone was detected a few times. This rearrangement joins TRBV4-1 to TRBJ1-1; tentative D call: TRBD1 (5 bases). The V end was cut by 2 bases, the J end by 4 bases, with 11 bases between. The CDR3 consists of 14 residues. Germline CDR1 is MGHRA and CDR2 is YSYEKL. The CDR3 here is CASSQWGGSTEAFF. CDR3 DNA sequence: TGCGCCAGCAGCCAATGGGGGGGAAGCACTGAAGCTTTCTTT.

V and J are TRBV19 and TRBJ1-2; 10 positions match TRBD1. V was pared by 6 bases and J by 3 bases, with 4 bases of the junction left unmatched. The CDR3 spans 14 residues. In germline, CDR1 is LNHDA, CDR2 SQIVND (reference sequence). The CDR3: CASRPGTGDYGYTF. The DNA for the CDR3 is TGTGCCAGTAGGCCGGGGACAGGGGACTATGGCTACACCTTC.

V and J are TRBV27 and TRBJ2-7, with D tentatively TRBD2 (6 bases). CDR1 is MNHEY, CDR2 SMNVEV, per germline (reference sequence). The V gene lost 3 bases and the J gene lost 3 bases, with 15 bases spanning the gap. The CDR3 consists of 15 residues. CDR3 sequence (DNA): TGTGCCAGCAGTTTTAGCGGTCCAGCTTACTACGAGCAGTACTTC. It encodes CASSFSGPAYYEQYF.

The V call is TRBV7-2, the J call TRBJ1-1; D is uncertain. The germline V and J ends were trimmed by 3 bases and 1 base, with 6 bases remaining between them. The CDR3 totals 13 residues. Germline V gives CDR1 SGHTA, CDR2 FQGNSA. The CDR3 loop reads CASSFSENTEAFF. DNA for the CDR3: TGTGCCAGCAGCTTTTCAGAGAACACTGAAGCTTTCTTT.

The V call is TRBV11-2, the J call TRBJ2-1; 9 bases match TRBD2. Germline-derived CDR1 and CDR2 are SGHAT and FQNNGV. With V trimmed by 3 bases and J by 4 bases, 4 bases remained unmatched. The CDR3 runs 15 residues. CDR3 sequence: CASSLASGIYNEQFF. The CDR3 DNA sequence: TGTGCCAGCAGCTTGGCTAGCGGGATATACAATGAGCAGTTCTTC.

The V and J genes are TRBV7-3 and TRBJ2-3, with TRBD2 matching 10 bases. The V and J ends lost 5 bases and 5 bases, in that order; junction bases with no gene match: 7. The CDR3 totals 15 residues. Germline V gene sequence: CDR1 SGHTA, CDR2 FQGTGA. In DNA, the CDR3 is TGTGCCAGCAGCCAGGCGGCTAGCGGGAGAGATACGCAGTATTTT. This encodes CASSQAASGRDTQYF.

The V and J genes are TRBV6-1 and TRBJ2-7, with D possibly matching TRBD2 (5 bases). Germline values: CDR1 MNHNS, CDR2 SASEGT. The CDR3 is 15 amino acids. V dropped 1 base and J dropped 3 bases, with 13 bases sitting between them. The DNA of the CDR3 is TGTGCCAGCAGTGAAGTTGAGGGCGGAGGCTACGAGCAGTACTTC. As protein: CASSEVEGGGYEQYF.